The 11 T cell receptor beta chains listed next were all sequenced from one sample in a study of identifying expanded T cells in peripheral blood. TCRdb's copy holds only in-frame clones and misses some; the assay was immunoSEQ multiplex PCR. The profile covers approximately 110,000 clones, with around 89% appearing a single time and 6.5% to 9% taken by the ten largest. Sequencing input: blood. The receptor source for this set is a person aged 18 to 70 in good health.

This chain joins TRBV7-2 and TRBJ1-2, with D perhaps matching TRBD1 (6 bases). The CDR3 is 13 residues long. Trimming took 2 bases from V and 6 from J, leaving 10 bases between them. Germline CDR1 and CDR2: SGHTA and FQGNSA. For the CDR3, the DNA is TGTGCCAGCAGCTTAAACAGGGTAAATGGCTACACCTTC. It encodes CASSLNRVNGYTF. The entire variable domain, with the rest obtained from reference TRBV7-2 and TRBJ1-2, is as follows: GAGVSQSPSNKVTEKGKDVELRCDPISGHTALYWYRQSLGQGLEFLIYFQGNSAPDKSGLPSDRFSAERTGGSVSTLTIQRTQQEDSAVYLCASSLNRVNGYTFGSGTRLTVV.

This chain connects TRBV18 to TRBJ2-1, with a possible D match to TRBD2 (5 bases). This CDR3 is 16 amino acids long. CDR1 is KGHSH and CDR2 is LQKENI in the germline V gene. V was cut by 4 bases and J by 0 bases, with 13 bases left in between. The DNA of the CDR3 is TGTGCCAGCTCACACAGCGGACTGAGCTCCTACAATGAGCAGTTCTTC. Protein sequence: CASSHSGLSSYNEQFF.

This chain connects TRBV15 to TRBJ2-5; TRBD2 aligns across 7 bases. The CDR3 length is 14 residues. The germline gives CDR1 LNHNV, CDR2 YYDKDF (reference sequence). Trimming cost V 1 base and J 3 bases; bases outside gene matches: 2. CDR3 amino acids: CATSRGLAEETQYF. In DNA, the CDR3 is TGTGCCACCAGCAGAGGTCTAGCGGAAGAGACCCAGTACTTC.

This sequence joins TRBV20-1 and TRBJ2-1; unclear D gene. The CDR3 is made up of 10 amino acids. Germline V gene sequence: CDR1 DFQATT, CDR2 SNEGSKA (reference sequence). Trimming shortened V by 4 bases and J by 8 bases, and 6 bases separated the two germline ends. The CDR3 nucleotides are TGCAGTGCTAAACAGCATGAGCAGTTCTTC. This gives the protein CSAKQHEQFF.

This rearrangement joins TRBV7-3 to TRBJ2-2, with D perhaps matching TRBD2 (7 bases). CDR3 length equals 16 residues. The germline gives CDR1 SGHTA, CDR2 FQGTGA. With 1 base removed from V and 7 bases from J, the gap between germline ends came to 16 bases. The DNA for the CDR3 is TGTGCCAGCAGCTTAAGTGTACAGGGAGGGTACGGGGAGCTGTTTTTT. Encoded protein: CASSLSVQGGYGELFF.

The chain uses TRBV7-9 and TRBJ2-2; D is perhaps TRBD1 (6 bases). This CDR3 region has 15 residues. The V and J ends lost 5 bases and 1 base respectively, with 11 bases between them. The germline V gene encodes CDR1 SEHNR and CDR2 FQNEAQ (reference sequence). CDR3 in DNA: TGTGCCAGCAGCCCCCCGACAGGGAACACCGGGGAGCTGTTTTTT. As protein: CASSPPTGNTGELFF. The full variable domain, completed using reference TRBV7-9 and TRBJ2-2, is DTGVSQNPRHKITKRGQNVTFRCDPISEHNRLYWYRQTLGQGPEFLTYFQNEAQLEKSRLLSDRFSAERPKGSFSTLEIQRTEQGDSAMYLCASSPPTGNTGELFFGEGSRLTVL.

The V call is TRBV27, the J call TRBJ1-2, with a weak D call TRBD1 (5 bases). Trimming pared 2 bases from V and 7 bases from J, leaving 14 bases between. The CDR3 covers 14 residues. From germline, CDR1 is MNHEY and CDR2 SMNVEV (reference sequence). This CDR3 is CASSLGRGSSGYTF. In nucleotides, the CDR3 is TGTGCCAGCAGTTTAGGGCGGGGGTCGAGTGGCTACACCTTC.

The chain joins TRBV29-1 to TRBJ1-1, with D perhaps TRBD1 (6 bases). Germline V gives CDR1 SQVTM, CDR2 ANQGSEA. This CDR3 contains 13 residues. The V end was cut by 6 bases, the J end by 5 bases, with 16 bases between. The CDR3 coding sequence is TGCAGCGTGGAACAGGGAAGTTCGACTGAAGCTTTCTTT. This translates into CSVEQGSSTEAFF.

V is TRBV7-7 and J is TRBJ2-1; 11 positions agree with TRBD2. The CDR3 runs to 14 residues. The ends lost 5 bases at V and 9 bases at J; junction bases unmatched: 6. CDR1 and CDR2 from the germline V gene are SSHAT and FNYEAQ (reference sequence). CDR3 amino acids: CASSLSGRAGEQFF. The CDR3 nucleotides are TGTGCCAGCAGCCTTAGCGGGAGGGCCGGTGAGCAGTTCTTC. Variable domain in full (rest from reference TRBV7-7 and TRBJ2-1): GAGVSQSPRYKVTKRGQDVTLRCDPISSHATLYWYQQALGQGPEFLTYFNYEAQPDKSGLPSDRFSAERPEGSISTLTIQRTEQRDSAMYRCASSLSGRAGEQFFGPGTRLTVL.

This clone was seen a handful of times. The V gene is TRBV4-1, the J gene TRBJ2-4; D gene unclear. Germline V lookup: CDR1 MGHRA, CDR2 YSYEKL. V lost 0 bases and J lost 1, with 13 bases in between. This CDR3 has 17 residues. In DNA, the CDR3 is TGCGCCAGCAGCCAAGATCCGGCCTATCCTGCCAAAAACATTCAGTACTTC. It codes for CASSQDPAYPAKNIQYF.

This clone was picked up many times. This chain connects TRBV30 to TRBJ1-5; 7 bases line up with TRBD1. The V gene's germline CDR1 is GTSNPN and CDR2 SVGIG (reference sequence). Trimming at V came to 4 bases and at J to 3 bases, leaving 9 bases not matched to a gene. The CDR3 consists of 15 residues. CDR3 sequence: CAWKPGTAFNQPQHF. The CDR3 DNA is TGTGCCTGGAAACCTGGGACAGCCTTCAATCAGCCCCAGCATTTT.